This TCR beta chain stems from a study of early T cells in non-severe SARS-CoV-2 infection. From the 5' RACE reads, TCRdb called clonotypes with MiXCR, one entry per CDR3 protein. The data contain fewer than 70,000 distinct CDR3 sequences, 10% to 15% of them seen just once; the ten biggest clones take up 2.5% to 3%. The CDR3 is 13 residues long. The germline V gene has CDR1 DFQATT and CDR2 SNEGSKA (reference sequence). V shed 6 bases and J shed 4 bases, with 13 bases lying between them. This clonotype occurred many times. The V call is TRBV20-1, the J call TRBJ2-1; D is possibly TRBD1 (5 bases). The clonotype originates from an adult who was a healthcare worker with PCR-confirmed SARS-CoV-2 infection or an uninfected control (not recorded which). Input material: whole blood. CDR3 in amino acids: CSAASGFYNEQFF. As DNA, the CDR3 is TGCAGTGCCGCATCAGGGTTTTACAATGAGCAGTTCTTC.